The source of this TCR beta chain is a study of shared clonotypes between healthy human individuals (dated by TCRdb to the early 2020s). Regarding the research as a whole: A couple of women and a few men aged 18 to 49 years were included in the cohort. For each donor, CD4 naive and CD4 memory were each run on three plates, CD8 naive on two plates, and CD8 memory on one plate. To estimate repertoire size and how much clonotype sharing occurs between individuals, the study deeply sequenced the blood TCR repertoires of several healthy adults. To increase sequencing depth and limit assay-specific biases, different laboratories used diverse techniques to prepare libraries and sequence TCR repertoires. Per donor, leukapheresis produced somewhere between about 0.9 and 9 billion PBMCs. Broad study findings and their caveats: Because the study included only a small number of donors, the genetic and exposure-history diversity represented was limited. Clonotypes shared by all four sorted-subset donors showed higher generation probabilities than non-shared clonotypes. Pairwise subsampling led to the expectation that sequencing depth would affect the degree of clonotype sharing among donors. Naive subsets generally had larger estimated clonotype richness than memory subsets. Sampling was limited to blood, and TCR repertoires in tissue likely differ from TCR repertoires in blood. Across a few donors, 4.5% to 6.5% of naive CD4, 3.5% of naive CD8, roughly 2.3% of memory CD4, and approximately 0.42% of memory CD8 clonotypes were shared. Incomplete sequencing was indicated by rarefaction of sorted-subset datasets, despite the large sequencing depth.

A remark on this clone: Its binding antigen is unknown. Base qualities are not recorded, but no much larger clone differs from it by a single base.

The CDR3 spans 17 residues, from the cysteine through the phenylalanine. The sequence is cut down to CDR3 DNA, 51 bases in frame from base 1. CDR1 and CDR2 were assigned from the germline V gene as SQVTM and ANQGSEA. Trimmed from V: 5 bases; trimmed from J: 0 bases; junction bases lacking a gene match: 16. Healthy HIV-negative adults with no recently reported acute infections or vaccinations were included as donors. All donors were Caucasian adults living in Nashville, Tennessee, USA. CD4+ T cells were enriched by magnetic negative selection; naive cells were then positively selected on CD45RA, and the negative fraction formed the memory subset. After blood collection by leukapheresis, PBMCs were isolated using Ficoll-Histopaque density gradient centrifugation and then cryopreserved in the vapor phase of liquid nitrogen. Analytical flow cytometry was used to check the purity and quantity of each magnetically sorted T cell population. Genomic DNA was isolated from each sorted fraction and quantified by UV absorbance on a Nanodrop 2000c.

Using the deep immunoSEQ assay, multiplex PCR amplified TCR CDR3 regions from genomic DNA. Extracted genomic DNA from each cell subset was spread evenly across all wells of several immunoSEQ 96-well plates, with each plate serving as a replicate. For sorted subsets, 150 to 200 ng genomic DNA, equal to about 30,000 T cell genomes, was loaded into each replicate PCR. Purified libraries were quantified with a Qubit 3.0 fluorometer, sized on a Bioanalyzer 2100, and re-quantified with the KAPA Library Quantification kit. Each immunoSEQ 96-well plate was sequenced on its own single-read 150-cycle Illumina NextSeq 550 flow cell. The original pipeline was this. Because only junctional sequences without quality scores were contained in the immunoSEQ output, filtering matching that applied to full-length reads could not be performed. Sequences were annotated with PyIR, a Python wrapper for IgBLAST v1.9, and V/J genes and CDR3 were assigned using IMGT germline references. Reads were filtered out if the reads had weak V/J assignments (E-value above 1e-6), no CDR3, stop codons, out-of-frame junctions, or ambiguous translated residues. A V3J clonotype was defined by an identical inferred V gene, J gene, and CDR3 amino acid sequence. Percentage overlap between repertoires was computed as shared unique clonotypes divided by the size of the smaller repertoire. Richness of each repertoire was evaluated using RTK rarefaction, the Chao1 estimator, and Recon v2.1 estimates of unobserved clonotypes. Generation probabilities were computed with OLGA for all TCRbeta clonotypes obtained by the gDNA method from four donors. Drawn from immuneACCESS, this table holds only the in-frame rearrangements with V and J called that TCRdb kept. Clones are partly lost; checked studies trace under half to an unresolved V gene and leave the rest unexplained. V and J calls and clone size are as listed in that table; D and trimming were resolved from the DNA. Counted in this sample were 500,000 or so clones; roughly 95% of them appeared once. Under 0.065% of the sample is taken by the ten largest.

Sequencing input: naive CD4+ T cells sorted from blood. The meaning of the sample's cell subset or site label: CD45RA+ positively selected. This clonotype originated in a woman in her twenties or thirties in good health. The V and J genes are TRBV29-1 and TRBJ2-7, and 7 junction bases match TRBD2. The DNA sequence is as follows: TGCAGCGTTTCTCCTAGCGGTTCTACACGGAGCTCCTACGAGCAGTACTTC. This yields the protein CSVSPSGSTRSSYEQYF.